The sequence of this T cell receptor beta chain was determined in a study of T cells in Graves' hyperthyroidism and ophthalmopathy. For the study at large: Peripheral blood was drawn at first diagnosis, prior to all treatment.

The germline gives CDR1 SGHRS, CDR2 YFSETQ. Trimming took off 4 bases at V and 4 bases at J, with 17 bases between the two ends. The CDR3 is 15 amino acids. Calling Graves' hyperthyroidism stable meant ophthalmopathy did not progress within 18 months. TCR beta CDR3 sequences were amplified from RNA transcripts. The HTBI primer set was used in a first-round RT-PCR of the TCR CDR3. TCRdb passed the multiplex PCR reads through MiXCR, listing each CDR3 protein once. The sample carries about 840,000 distinct CDR3 sequences, over 35% recorded once. Sample: blood. The clonotype originates from a man younger than 35 with Graves' hyperthyroidism. The chain employs TRBV5-1 and TRBJ1-2; the D gene is possibly TRBD1 (6 bases). CDR3 nucleotides: TGCGCCAGCAGCCCCGGAGACAGGCCTAGCTATGGCTACACCTTC. It codes for CASSPGDRPSYGYTF.